The sequence of this TCR beta chain was determined in a study of OX40 agonist ivuxolimab in advanced cancers. Study-level findings and limits: The expanded peripheral T cells' antigen specificity was not determined. The study found among the lowest clonal expansion in partial responders at 0.1-3.0 mg/kg.

The V gene's germline CDR1 is MNHNS and CDR2 SASEGT. V was clipped by 7 bases and J by 0 bases, with 12 bases between them. CDR3 length: 14 amino acids. A word on this clone: What it binds is unknown.

Assay used: immunoSEQ multiplex PCR; TCRdb lists only in-frame clones, some missing. The table records about 59,000 clones, nearly 85% of them present only once. This sequence originates from an adult with an advanced solid tumor such as melanoma, head and neck, liver or kidney cancer. The rearrangement links TRBV6-1 to TRBJ1-1; D perhaps matches TRBD1 (6 bases). The starting material was CD4+ or CD8+ T cells sorted from blood, obtained in a trial of the OX40 agonist ivuxolimab. CDR3 amino acids: CASTWGAVNTEAFF. The CDR3 DNA sequence: TGTGCCAGCACCTGGGGGGCAGTGAACACTGAAGCTTTCTTT.